The rows below give T cell receptor beta chains drawn from one sample of a study of blood T cell repertoires in COVID-19. The method was immunoSEQ multiplex PCR; TCRdb's version includes in-frame clones alone and lacks a portion of them. The table includes about 160,000 clones, about 81% detected once. Sequencing was performed on peripheral blood. Receptor source: a man aged 55 to 70 with active or convalescent COVID-19. CDR3s include the opening cysteine and the closing phenylalanine or tryptophan. D genes are given only for firm matches. Expanded clones are given a class, and other clones once, few, many or no size at all.

abundance: NA; v_gene: TRBV19; d_gene: NA; j_gene: TRBJ1-2; CDR3aa: CASMVLGDTSNYGYTF; CDR3nt: TGTGCCAGTATGGTTCTTGGGGACACCTCTAACTATGGCTACACCTTC
abundance: NA; v_gene: TRBV3-1/TRBV3-2; d_gene: TRBD2; j_gene: TRBJ2-1; CDR3aa: CASSQAGGNEQFF; CDR3nt: TGTGCCAGCAGCCAAGCGGGAGGGAATGAGCAGTTCTTC
abundance: few; v_gene: TRBV19; d_gene: TRBD1; j_gene: TRBJ1-5; CDR3aa: CASSITTGGSSGQPQHF; CDR3nt: TGTGCCAGTAGTATAACTACAGGGGGCTCTAGTGGGCAGCCCCAGCATTTT
abundance: NA; v_gene: TRBV7-9; d_gene: TRBD2; j_gene: TRBJ2-1; CDR3aa: CASSLDSGRLNEQFF; CDR3nt: TGTGCCAGCAGCTTGGATAGCGGGAGGCTCAATGAGCAGTTCTTC
abundance: NA; v_gene: TRBV3-1/TRBV3-2; d_gene: NA; j_gene: TRBJ2-3; CDR3aa: CASSQALSTDTQYF; CDR3nt: TGTGCCAGCAGCCAGGCCCTTAGCACAGATACGCAGTATTTT
abundance: NA; v_gene: TRBV25-1; d_gene: TRBD1; j_gene: TRBJ1-4; CDR3aa: CASSAHPGQGAEGEKLFF; CDR3nt: TGTGCCAGCAGCGCCCACCCGGGACAGGGGGCCGAAGGTGAAAAACTGTTTTTT
abundance: NA; v_gene: TRBV7-2; d_gene: TRBD2; j_gene: TRBJ2-3; CDR3aa: CASSLGSPGGPVTDTQYF; CDR3nt: TGTGCCAGCAGCTTAGGTTCCCCGGGAGGGCCTGTAACAGATACGCAGTATTTT
abundance: once; v_gene: TRBV6-6; d_gene: TRBD2; j_gene: TRBJ2-7; CDR3aa: CASSRTSGSYEQYF; CDR3nt: TGTGCCAGCAGTCGGACTAGCGGGAGCTACGAGCAGTACTTC
abundance: NA; v_gene: TRBV29-1; d_gene: NA; j_gene: TRBJ1-4; CDR3aa: CSALGSSNEKLFF; CDR3nt: TGCAGCGCCCTAGGGAGTTCTAATGAAAAACTGTTTTTT
abundance: NA; v_gene: TRBV10-3; d_gene: TRBD1; j_gene: TRBJ1-5; CDR3aa: CAISSGTGGQPQHF; CDR3nt: TGTGCCATCAGTTCCGGGACAGGGGGTCAGCCCCAGCATTTT
abundance: once; v_gene: TRBV5-1; d_gene: TRBD2; j_gene: TRBJ2-1; CDR3aa: CASSFTSGGSYNEQFF; CDR3nt: TGCGCCAGCAGCTTTACTAGCGGGGGTTCCTACAATGAGCAGTTCTTC
abundance: NA; v_gene: TRBV2; d_gene: TRBD2; j_gene: TRBJ2-2; CDR3aa: CASTTSGSPGELFF; CDR3nt: TGTGCCAGCACGACTAGCGGGAGCCCCGGGGAGCTGTTTTTT
abundance: NA; v_gene: TRBV28; d_gene: NA; j_gene: TRBJ2-1; CDR3aa: CASTTHQGIYSYNEQFF; CDR3nt: TGTGCCAGCACTACGCATCAGGGGATTTACTCCTACAATGAGCAGTTCTTC
abundance: NA; v_gene: TRBV15; d_gene: NA; j_gene: TRBJ2-1; CDR3aa: CATSRISDFNEQFF; CDR3nt: TGTGCCACCAGCCGAATTTCAGACTTCAATGAGCAGTTCTTC
abundance: NA; v_gene: TRBV14; d_gene: NA; j_gene: TRBJ2-3; CDR3aa: CASSHRRGTGTQYF; CDR3nt: TGTGCCAGCAGCCATCGTCGGGGGACCGGTACGCAGTATTTT
abundance: NA; v_gene: TRBV24-1; d_gene: TRBD2; j_gene: TRBJ2-3; CDR3aa: CATSDRASGGPLRTQYF; CDR3nt: TGTGCCACCAGTGATAGGGCTAGCGGGGGGCCCCTCCGTACGCAGTATTTT
abundance: NA; v_gene: TRBV29-1; d_gene: TRBD1; j_gene: TRBJ1-2; CDR3aa: CSVGDSIGGYTF; CDR3nt: TGCAGCGTTGGGGACAGCATAGGTGGCTACACCTTC
abundance: few; v_gene: TRBV9; d_gene: NA; j_gene: TRBJ1-1; CDR3aa: CASSLDTANTEAFF; CDR3nt: TGTGCCAGCAGTCTTGATACAGCGAACACTGAAGCTTTCTTT
abundance: NA; v_gene: TRBV11-2; d_gene: NA; j_gene: TRBJ1-6; CDR3aa: CASSSLKGIGSPLHF; CDR3nt: TGTGCCAGCAGCTCCCTCAAGGGGATTGGTTCACCCCTCCACTTT
abundance: NA; v_gene: TRBV5-1; d_gene: TRBD1; j_gene: TRBJ2-2; CDR3aa: CASSFSGTATNTGELFF; CDR3nt: TGCGCCAGCAGCTTCTCCGGGACAGCTACTAACACCGGGGAGCTGTTTTTT
abundance: NA; v_gene: TRBV1; d_gene: NA; j_gene: TRBJ1-3; CDR3aa: CTSSHGTPSGNTIYF; CDR3nt: TGCACCAGCAGCCACGGGACTCCATCTGGAAACACCATATATTTT
abundance: NA; v_gene: TRBV6-1; d_gene: NA; j_gene: TRBJ1-2; CDR3aa: CASSERRQRNYGYTF; CDR3nt: TGTGCCAGCAGTGAAAGGAGACAGCGAAACTATGGCTACACCTTC
abundance: once; v_gene: TRBV4-1; d_gene: TRBD1; j_gene: TRBJ2-1; CDR3aa: CATMEQGASNEQFF; CDR3nt: TGCGCCACCATGGAACAGGGGGCAAGCAATGAGCAGTTCTTC
abundance: NA; v_gene: TRBV13; d_gene: NA; j_gene: TRBJ1-2; CDR3aa: CASKGSQSPNYGYTF; CDR3nt: TGTGCCAGCAAGGGGTCCCAGAGCCCAAACTATGGCTACACCTTC
abundance: NA; v_gene: TRBV5-1; d_gene: TRBD1; j_gene: TRBJ2-1; CDR3aa: CASSEPGQGPYNEQFF; CDR3nt: TGCGCCAGCAGCGAGCCCGGACAGGGTCCCTACAATGAGCAGTTCTTC
abundance: NA; v_gene: TRBV5-1; d_gene: NA; j_gene: TRBJ2-5; CDR3aa: CASSYGNKETQYF; CDR3nt: TGCGCCAGCAGCTACGGGAACAAAGAGACCCAGTACTTC
abundance: NA; v_gene: TRBV11-1; d_gene: TRBD1; j_gene: TRBJ2-7; CDR3aa: CASSLVGGAYEQYF; CDR3nt: TGTGCCAGCAGCTTAGTAGGGGGCGCGTACGAGCAGTACTTC
abundance: NA; v_gene: TRBV5-4; d_gene: TRBD1; j_gene: TRBJ1-4; CDR3aa: CASSPTGQGVTNEKLFF; CDR3nt: TGTGCCAGCAGCCCCACCGGACAGGGGGTAACTAATGAAAAACTGTTTTTT
abundance: NA; v_gene: TRBV7-3; d_gene: TRBD1; j_gene: TRBJ2-2; CDR3aa: CASSKGTGGTGELFF; CDR3nt: TGTGCCAGCTCCAAAGGGACAGGGGGCACCGGGGAGCTGTTTTTT
abundance: few; v_gene: TRBV10-3; d_gene: NA; j_gene: TRBJ1-1; CDR3aa: CAISEYQEYTEAFF; CDR3nt: TGTGCCATCAGTGAGTACCAGGAATACACTGAAGCTTTCTTT
abundance: NA; v_gene: TRBV5-8; d_gene: TRBD1; j_gene: TRBJ1-2; CDR3aa: CASWTGNYGYTF; CDR3nt: TGTGCCAGCTGGACAGGAAACTATGGCTACACCTTC
abundance: NA; v_gene: TRBV14; d_gene: NA; j_gene: TRBJ2-1; CDR3aa: CASSLSYSNEQFF; CDR3nt: TGTGCCAGCAGCCTCTCATACTCCAATGAGCAGTTCTTC
abundance: NA; v_gene: TRBV28; d_gene: NA; j_gene: TRBJ2-2; CDR3aa: CASSLGGARTGELFF; CDR3nt: TGTGCCAGCAGTTTGGGGGGGGCTCGGACCGGGGAGCTGTTTTTT
abundance: NA; v_gene: TRBV5-4; d_gene: TRBD2; j_gene: TRBJ2-7; CDR3aa: CASSGPLGAGGPYF; CDR3nt: TGTGCCAGCAGCGGACCGCTCGGAGCGGGAGGGCCGTACTTC
abundance: NA; v_gene: TRBV19; d_gene: NA; j_gene: TRBJ2-7; CDR3aa: CASSITTGYEQYF; CDR3nt: TGTGCCAGTAGTATAACGACTGGTTACGAGCAGTACTTC
abundance: NA; v_gene: TRBV7-2; d_gene: NA; j_gene: TRBJ2-3; CDR3aa: CASRPPGYATDTQYF; CDR3nt: TGTGCCAGCAGGCCCCCGGGGTACGCGACAGATACGCAGTATTTT
abundance: NA; v_gene: TRBV4-2; d_gene: TRBD1; j_gene: TRBJ2-7; CDR3aa: CASSQEGRTGTYEQYF; CDR3nt: TGTGCCAGCAGCCAAGAAGGCAGGACAGGGACCTACGAGCAGTACTTC
abundance: NA; v_gene: TRBV5-5; d_gene: TRBD1; j_gene: TRBJ1-2; CDR3aa: CASSDGDRGVYGYTF; CDR3nt: TGTGCCAGCAGCGACGGGGACAGGGGAGTCTATGGCTACACCTTC
abundance: NA; v_gene: TRBV6-6; d_gene: NA; j_gene: TRBJ2-5; CDR3aa: CASSYSLRRGGETQYF; CDR3nt: TGTGCCAGCAGTTACTCGCTTCGGAGGGGTGGGGAGACCCAGTACTTC
abundance: NA; v_gene: TRBV7-9; d_gene: TRBD1; j_gene: TRBJ2-7; CDR3aa: CASSSNRGTPYEQYF; CDR3nt: TGTGCCAGCAGCTCTAACAGGGGGACACCCTACGAGCAGTACTTC
abundance: NA; v_gene: TRBV15; d_gene: TRBD1; j_gene: TRBJ1-4; CDR3aa: CATSRQGALNEKLFF; CDR3nt: TGTGCCACCAGCAGACAGGGGGCATTAAATGAAAAACTGTTTTTT
abundance: few; v_gene: TRBV16; d_gene: NA; j_gene: TRBJ2-7; CDR3aa: CASSYRVHEQYF; CDR3nt: TGTGCCAGCAGCTACAGGGTACACGAGCAGTACTTC
abundance: NA; v_gene: TRBV20-1; d_gene: NA; j_gene: TRBJ2-7; CDR3aa: CSAFNYEQYF; CDR3nt: TGCAGTGCTTTCAACTACGAGCAGTACTTC